These 30 T cell receptor beta chains share one sample of origin, sequenced in a study of blood T cell repertoires in COVID-19. The repertoire was sequenced with immunoSEQ multiplex PCR; TCRdb's copy has only in-frame clones and lacks some. The data show 200,000 to 250,000 clones, more than 75% seen once. The specimen was peripheral blood. Receptor source: a woman in her 70s with COVID-19, enrolled during active disease.

The sample holds one count of this clone. The CDR3 sequence is CAISPGQQNTEAFF. CDR3 coding DNA: TGTGCCATCAGTCCGGGACAGCAGAACACTGAAGCTTTCTTT. V is TRBV10-3 and J is TRBJ1-1, with 7 bases aligning to TRBD1. Unmatched junction bases numbered 4, after V lost 5 bases and J lost 1 base. Germline V gene sequence: CDR1 ENHRY, CDR2 SYGVKD. This CDR3 region has 14 residues.

V gene TRBV7-9 combines with J gene TRBJ1-1, with a tentative D call TRBD1 (5 bases). Germline CDR1 and CDR2: SEHNR and FQNEAQ (reference sequence). This CDR3 has 15 residues. Trimming pared 6 bases from V and 1 base from J, leaving 15 bases between. CDR3 region: CASRPPREGNTEAFF. The DNA of the CDR3 is TGTGCCAGCAGGCCCCCCAGGGAGGGGAACACTGAAGCTTTCTTT.

The chain links TRBV28 to TRBJ1-1; D not certain. The CDR3 has 13 residues. The germline V gene encodes CDR1 MDHEN and CDR2 SYDVKM. Trimming removed 4 bases at V and 6 bases at J, with 12 bases between. CDR3 residues: CASSSPTEPEAFF. The CDR3 bases are TGTGCCAGCAGTTCGCCGACGGAGCCTGAAGCTTTCTTT.

This clone was seen only a few times. The V call is TRBV2, the J call TRBJ2-5; D gene unclear. V was trimmed by 5 bases and J by 3 bases, leaving 7 bases between them. Germline-derived CDR1 and CDR2 are SNHLY and FYNNEI. This CDR3 comprises 12 residues. The CDR3, as DNA: TGTGCCAGCAGTTTAACAAAAGAGACCCAGTACTTC. Residues: CASSLTKETQYF.

This chain links TRBV19 with TRBJ1-5, with 9 bases identical to TRBD1. The germline V gene encodes CDR1 LNHDA and CDR2 SQIVND (reference sequence). The CDR3 runs 18 residues. V was clipped by 7 bases and J by 0 bases; unmatched bases: 13. The CDR3: CASNSGQGGTNSNQPQHF. The CDR3 DNA reads TGTGCCAGTAACTCGGGACAGGGAGGTACGAATAGCAATCAGCCCCAGCATTTT.

The chain has TRBV7-9 and TRBJ2-2, with D perhaps TRBD1 (5 bases). The CDR3 has 15 amino acids. The V end was cut by 0 bases, the J end by 0 bases, with 5 bases between. CDR1 and CDR2 (germline): SEHNR, FQNEAQ (reference sequence). Here the CDR3 reads CASSLAGPNTGELFF. The CDR3 DNA follows: TGTGCCAGCAGCTTAGCGGGGCCGAACACCGGGGAGCTGTTTTTT.

This sequence joins TRBV19 and TRBJ1-2, with D maybe TRBD1 (5 bases). Trimming cost V 8 bases and J 1 base, with 20 bases left between them. The V gene's germline CDR1 is LNHDA and CDR2 SQIVND (reference sequence). The CDR3 is 16 amino acids. The CDR3 is CASSPSRTRINYGYTF. The DNA of the CDR3 is TGTGCCAGTTCCCCCTCGCGGACAAGGATTAACTATGGCTACACCTTC.

This chain uses TRBV7-8 with TRBJ2-1, with a possible D match to TRBD2 (6 bases). The germline gives CDR1 SGHVS, CDR2 FQNEAQ. Deletions cut 1 base from V and 5 bases from J, with 15 bases between. This CDR3 comprises 16 residues. In DNA form, the CDR3 reads TGTGCCAGCAGCTTAGGCGGGACCCAACGCAACAATGAGCAGTTCTTC. The encoded protein is CASSLGGTQRNNEQFF.

This chain connects TRBV5-6 to TRBJ2-4, with 9 bases matching TRBD2. This CDR3 is 17 amino acids long. CDR1 and CDR2 from the germline V gene are SGHDT and YYEEEE. V was clipped by 3 bases and J by 8 bases; unmatched bases: 15. The CDR3 bases are TGTGCCAGCAGCTCGACCGGGACTAGCTTGAAGATACACATTCAGTACTTC. It translates to CASSSTGTSLKIHIQYF.

The chain uses TRBV28 and TRBJ1-4; D perhaps matches TRBD1 (5 bases). V gave up 6 bases and J gave up 5 bases, with 10 bases separating them. This CDR3 comprises 13 residues. Germline CDR1 MDHEN, CDR2 SYDVKM. CDR3 DNA sequence: TGTGCCAGCAGACTAACAGGAAATGAAAAACTGTTTTTT. As protein: CASRLTGNEKLFF.

This chain uses TRBV10-3 with TRBJ2-7, with D tentatively TRBD2 (6 bases). Germline-derived CDR1 and CDR2 are ENHRY and SYGVKD. There are 14 residues in the CDR3. The germline V and J ends were trimmed by 4 bases and 6 bases, with 16 bases remaining between them. CDR3 nucleotide sequence: TGTGCCATCAGTGGGGGCAGGGAGGCGGCCGAGCAGTACTTC. Protein product: CAISGGREAAEQYF.

The sample holds a few counts of this clone. The V call is TRBV7-9, the J call TRBJ2-3; 9 positions match TRBD2. Germline V CDR1 and CDR2: SEHNR, FQNEAQ (reference sequence). V trimming: 6 bases; J trimming: 10 bases; junction bases outside the gene matches: 14. The length of the CDR3 is 15 residues. The CDR3 protein is CASRAGTSFLLAQYF. In DNA form, the CDR3 reads TGTGCCAGCAGAGCCGGGACTAGCTTCTTATTGGCGCAGTATTTT.

The V gene is TRBV5-8, the J gene TRBJ1-5; D unclear. The length of the CDR3 is 14 residues. Germline V CDR1 and CDR2: SGHTS, YDEGEE. Trimming shortened V by 4 bases and J by 1 base, and 9 bases separated the two germline ends. This chain's CDR3 is CASSMGASNQPQHF. The CDR3 DNA follows: TGTGCCAGCAGCATGGGAGCGAGCAATCAGCCCCAGCATTTT.

This rearrangement joins TRBV7-2 to TRBJ2-5; D remains unclear. The CDR3 extends over 13 amino acids. The germline gives CDR1 SGHTA, CDR2 FQGNSA. V was clipped by 2 bases and J by 4 bases, with 8 bases between them. In DNA, the CDR3 is TGTGCCAGCAGCTTACAGGTGGGAGAGACCCAGTACTTC. Protein: CASSLQVGETQYF.

The chain has TRBV18 and TRBJ2-2; D is perhaps TRBD2 (5 bases). From germline, CDR1 is KGHSH and CDR2 LQKENI. V gave up 3 bases and J gave up 5 bases, with 19 bases separating them. CDR3 size: 17 residues. The CDR3: CASSPVVGDIGTGELFF. DNA for the CDR3: TGTGCCAGCTCACCCGTCGTCGGGGATATAGGTACCGGGGAGCTGTTTTTT. The variable domain in full, completed from reference TRBV18 and TRBJ2-2, reads NAGVMQNPRHLVRRRGQEARLRCSPMKGHSHVYWYRQLPEEGLKFMVYLQKENIIDESGMPKERFSAEFPKEGPSILRIQQVVRGDSAAYFCASSPVVGDIGTGELFFGEGSRLTVL.

A few counts support this clone. V gene TRBV2 combines with J gene TRBJ2-5; 9 bases agree with TRBD2. CDR1 is SNHLY, CDR2 FYNNEI, per germline. Trimming took 5 bases from V and 4 from J; bases not matched to a gene: 8. This CDR3 spans 15 amino acids. The CDR3 is CASSMAGGPGETQYF. CDR3 DNA: TGTGCCAGCAGTATGGCGGGAGGGCCTGGAGAGACCCAGTACTTC.

The chain carries TRBV7-8 and TRBJ2-3, with 12 bases that match TRBD2. The CDR3 has 17 residues. The trim removed 1 base at V and 1 base at J, leaving 3 bases unmatched. CDR1 and CDR2 (germline): SGHVS, FQNEAQ. CDR3 DNA: TGTGCCAGCAGCTTAGATGCTAGCGGGAGGGGCACAGATACGCAGTATTTT. Translated: CASSLDASGRGTDTQYF.

This rearrangement joins TRBV30 to TRBJ1-5; 7 nucleotides agree with TRBD1. The CDR3 contains 15 residues. Germline V lookup: CDR1 GTSNPN, CDR2 SVGIG (reference sequence). The ends lost 3 bases at V and 2 bases at J; junction bases unmatched: 7. The DNA of the CDR3 is TGTGCCTGGAGCCAGGACAGGTGGGGCAATCAGCCCCAGCATTTT. Translated: CAWSQDRWGNQPQHF.

There are a few counts of this clone. In nucleotides, the CDR3 is TGTGCCAGCAGTTACGTTGGACTAGCGGGAGGCCCTTACGAAACCAATGAGCAGTTCTTC. Its translation is CASSYVGLAGGPYETNEQFF. V and J are TRBV6-2 or TRBV6-3 and TRBJ2-1, with TRBD2 matching 14 bases. Germline CDR1 MNHEY, CDR2 SVGEGT. The CDR3 is 20 residues long. Trimming cost V 2 bases and J 6 bases; bases outside gene matches: 15.

This sequence joins TRBV27 and TRBJ2-7; D gene unclear. With 0 bases removed from V and 0 bases from J, the gap between germline ends came to 21 bases. This CDR3 is 19 amino acids long. CDR1 is MNHEY, CDR2 SMNVEV, per germline (reference sequence). The CDR3 sequence is CASSLSIPRLSDPSYEQYF. The CDR3 DNA sequence: TGTGCCAGCAGTTTATCTATTCCCCGCCTGAGCGATCCCTCCTACGAGCAGTACTTC.

This clone is a singleton in its sample. The gene calls are TRBV7-2 and TRBJ1-3; no clear D gene. V dropped 4 bases and J dropped 0 bases, with 4 bases sitting between them. Germline V gives CDR1 SGHTA, CDR2 FQGNSA. There are 13 residues in the CDR3. CDR3 amino acids: CASSSNSGNTIYF. The CDR3 DNA follows: TGTGCCAGCAGCTCCAACTCTGGAAACACCATATATTTT. Complete variable domain (other parts from reference TRBV7-2 and TRBJ1-3): GAGVSQSPSNKVTEKGKDVELRCDPISGHTALYWYRQSLGQGLEFLIYFQGNSAPDKSGLPSDRFSAERTGGSVSTLTIQRTQQEDSAVYLCASSSNSGNTIYFGEGSWLTVV.

The chain carries TRBV27 and TRBJ1-5; 9 nucleotides agree with TRBD1. Germline-derived CDR1 and CDR2 are MNHEY and SMNVEV (reference sequence). The CDR3 runs 17 residues. V shed 8 bases and J 7 bases; nucleotides not matched to a gene: 18. CDR3 loop: CASQPVTGTGLGQPQHF. CDR3 sequence (DNA): TGTGCCAGCCAACCAGTTACAGGGACAGGGCTTGGGCAGCCCCAGCATTTT.

This clone occurred once. The rearrangement links TRBV11-1 to TRBJ2-1; D ambiguous. The length of the CDR3 is 14 residues. Trimming removed 3 bases from V and 9 bases from J, with 15 bases in between. CDR1 SGHAT and CDR2 FQDESV come from the germline V gene (reference sequence). The chain's CDR3 is CASSFFSLVSEQFF. In DNA form, the CDR3 reads TGTGCCAGCAGCTTTTTTTCTCTAGTCTCTGAGCAGTTCTTC.

This chain connects TRBV28 to TRBJ1-3, with 7 bases matching TRBD1. This CDR3 is 16 amino acids long. Losses at the gene ends were 2 bases for V and 2 bases for J; bases not matched to a gene: 6. Germline loops: CDR1 MDHEN, CDR2 SYDVKM. The CDR3 spells CASSLNMGTAGNTIYF. The CDR3 bases are TGTGCCAGCAGTTTAAATATGGGGACAGCTGGAAACACCATATATTTT.

The chain combines TRBV19 with TRBJ2-2; D remains ambiguous. CDR3 size: 14 residues. The V gene lost 7 bases and the J gene lost 3 bases, with 12 bases spanning the gap. Germline V gives CDR1 LNHDA, CDR2 SQIVND (reference sequence). The CDR3 DNA reads TGTGCCAGTACCGTGACAAGTTACACCGGGGAGCTGTTTTTT. Protein sequence: CASTVTSYTGELFF.

V gene TRBV5-6 combines with J gene TRBJ1-5, with 10 bases fitting TRBD1. The V gene's germline CDR1 is SGHDT and CDR2 YYEEEE. V trimming: 4 bases; J trimming: 4 bases; junction bases outside the gene matches: 8. The CDR3 sequence is 16 residues long. The CDR3 loop reads CASSPGTGAENQPQHF. The CDR3 coding sequence is TGTGCCAGCAGCCCGGGGACAGGGGCGGAAAATCAGCCCCAGCATTTT.

J is TRBJ2-7 and V is TRBV4-2; D is perhaps TRBD2 (6 bases). The CDR3 has 15 residues. CDR1 LGHNA and CDR2 YNFKEQ come from the germline V gene. The ends were cut back, 3 bases at V and 3 bases at J, with 15 bases in the middle. The CDR3 spells CASSHIAAQSYEQYF. In nucleotides, the CDR3 is TGTGCCAGCAGCCACATAGCGGCCCAGAGCTACGAGCAGTACTTC.

This clone was detected only a few times. The chain has TRBV11-2 and TRBJ1-2; 10 bases match TRBD1. The ends lost 2 bases at V and 8 bases at J; junction bases unmatched: 8. Germline V gene data show CDR1 as SGHAT and CDR2 as FQNNGV. This CDR3 contains 15 residues. CDR3 residues: CASSLSPGQGTGYTF. The CDR3 coding sequence is TGTGCCAGCAGCTTATCACCGGGACAGGGGACCGGCTACACCTTC.

The chain uses TRBV7-9 and TRBJ2-2; TRBD2 matches 8 bases. Germline values: CDR1 SEHNR, CDR2 FQNEAQ (reference sequence). The ends lost 5 bases at V and 1 base at J; junction bases unmatched: 6. CDR3 size: 16 residues. The chain's CDR3 is CASSLTSGMNTGELFF. The CDR3 DNA reads TGTGCCAGCAGCCTCACTAGCGGAATGAACACCGGGGAGCTGTTTTTT.

This clone was counted a few times. The chain links TRBV30 to TRBJ1-3; D call uncertain. Germline V gives CDR1 GTSNPN, CDR2 SVGIG (reference sequence). Trimming pared 4 bases from V and 0 bases from J, leaving 10 bases between. This CDR3 contains 14 residues. DNA of the CDR3: TGTGCCTGGACCCCACGGAGCTCTGGAAACACCATATATTTT. As protein: CAWTPRSSGNTIYF.